The 30 T cell receptor beta chains given below trace back to one sample, sequenced in a study of OX40 agonist ivuxolimab in advanced cancers. Some clones are missing from TCRdb's copy, which holds only in-frame ones; the method was immunoSEQ multiplex PCR. The sample shows 34,000 or so clones, about 87% of them seen only once. The sample consisted of CD4+ or CD8+ T cells sorted from blood, taken in a trial of the OX40 agonist ivuxolimab. Receptor source: an adult with an advanced solid tumor such as melanoma, head and neck, liver or kidney cancer.

V is TRBV7-7 and J is TRBJ1-5; D call uncertain. Trimming shortened V by 5 bases and J by 4 bases, and 9 bases separated the two germline ends. The CDR3 is 13 residues long. Germline CDR1 reads SSHAT; CDR2 reads FNYEAQ (reference sequence). CDR3 protein: CASSLLENQPQHF. CDR3 nucleotides: TGTGCCAGCAGCCTGTTGGAGAATCAGCCCCAGCATTTT.

The chain is built from TRBV5-1 and TRBJ2-1, with D possibly TRBD2 on 6 matching bases. Germline values: CDR1 SGHRS, CDR2 YFSETQ. The germline V and J ends were trimmed by 4 bases and 4 bases, with 6 bases remaining between them. The CDR3 is 12 residues long. CDR3 in DNA: TGCGCCAGCAGCCGGGGGTACAATGAGCAGTTCTTC. Amino acid sequence: CASSRGYNEQFF.

The rearrangement joins TRBV13 to TRBJ2-2, with D perhaps TRBD1 or TRBD2 (7 bases each). Germline loops: CDR1 PRHDT, CDR2 FYEKMQ (reference sequence). The CDR3 contains 14 residues. The V end lost 6 bases, the J end lost 5 bases, and 13 bases lay between the germline ends. In DNA form, the CDR3 reads TGTGCCAGCAGGCAGGGGGGGCTGACCGGGGAGCTGTTTTTT. It translates to CASRQGGLTGELFF. The full variable domain, rest sourced from reference TRBV13 and TRBJ2-2, is AAGVIQSPRHLIKEKRETATLKCYPIPRHDTVYWYQQGPGQDPQFLISFYEKMQSDKGSIPDRFSAQQFSDYHSELNMSSLELGDSALYFCASRQGGLTGELFFGEGSRLTVL.

The V call is TRBV5-6, the J call TRBJ2-5; the D gene could be TRBD1 or TRBD2 (5 bases each). Germline CDR1 is SGHDT and CDR2 is YYEEEE. The CDR3 runs 14 residues. V was cut by 2 bases and J by 3 bases, with 11 bases left in between. CDR3 region: CASSLGEPKETQYF. The CDR3 DNA is TGTGCCAGCAGCTTAGGGGAGCCGAAAGAGACCCAGTACTTC.

The rearrangement joins TRBV7-9 to TRBJ2-1; maybe TRBD2 (6 bases). The CDR3 loop spans 16 amino acids. The V end was cut by 1 base, the J end by 6 bases, with 16 bases between. Germline V lookup: CDR1 SEHNR, CDR2 FQNEAQ (reference sequence). The DNA of the CDR3 is TGTGCCAGCAGCTTAGTTGGCCTTAGGAGGGCCAATGAGCAGTTCTTC. Its protein product is CASSLVGLRRANEQFF.

The rearrangement joins TRBV27 to TRBJ2-7; D is ambiguous. The V end lost 5 bases, the J end lost 0 bases, and 2 bases lay between the germline ends. This CDR3 is built from 11 residues. In germline, CDR1 is MNHEY, CDR2 SMNVEV (reference sequence). The CDR3 sequence is CASSTSYEQYF. CDR3 DNA: TGTGCCAGCAGTACCTCCTACGAGCAGTACTTC.

The chain links TRBV5-1 to TRBJ2-5; the D gene is possibly TRBD2 (5 bases). V lost 3 bases to trimming and J lost 0 bases, with 9 bases between them. Per the germline V gene, CDR1 is SGHRS and CDR2 is YFSETQ. This CDR3 has 14 residues. The CDR3 DNA reads as TGCGCCAGCAGCTCATCCGGGAACCAAGAGACCCAGTACTTC. This codes for CASSSSGNQETQYF.

Within the sample, this clone is large. The same CDR3 arises from other DNA sequences in this sample as well. The genes are TRBV28 and TRBJ2-1; no reliable D call. V was clipped by 3 bases and J by 7 bases, with 7 bases between them. Germline V gene lookup returns CDR1 MDHEN and CDR2 SYDVKM. This CDR3 region has 12 residues. The CDR3, as DNA: TGTGCCAGCAGTTTCCCACCTAATGAGCAGTTCTTC. Residues: CASSFPPNEQFF. The full variable domain, completed using reference TRBV28 and TRBJ2-1, is DVKVTQSSRYLVKRTGEKVFLECVQDMDHENMFWYRQDPGLGLRLIYFSYDVKMKEKGDIPEGYSVSREKKERFSLILESASTNQTSMYLCASSFPPNEQFFGPGTRLTVL.

There are a few counts of this clone. The chain joins TRBV5-4 to TRBJ1-1; 7 nucleotides match TRBD1. J lost 6 bases, V lost 4 bases, and 3 bases had no gene match. Germline values: CDR1 SGHNT, CDR2 YYREEE (reference sequence). The CDR3 contains 12 residues. The DNA of the CDR3 is TGTGCCAGCAGCCAACAGGGGCCTGAAGCTTTCTTT. Translating it yields CASSQQGPEAFF.

This clone appeared once. The J gene is TRBJ2-6, the V gene TRBV7-9, with D unresolved. Germline values: CDR1 SEHNR, CDR2 FQNEAQ (reference sequence). Trimming left V 5 bases short and J 3 bases short, with 11 bases between. The CDR3 length is 15 residues. The chain's CDR3 is CASSVGPGGANVLTF. In nucleotides, the CDR3 is TGTGCCAGCAGCGTAGGGCCCGGTGGGGCCAACGTCCTGACTTTC.

The rearrangement uses TRBV5-1 and TRBJ2-1; D is perhaps TRBD2 (6 bases). CDR1 is SGHRS and CDR2 is YFSETQ in the germline V gene. CDR3 length: 16 amino acids. V lost 3 bases and J 5 bases, leaving 18 bases between the germline ends. CDR3 coding DNA: TGCGCCAGCAGCTCCTACGGGGGTACGGGGGACAATGAGCAGTTCTTC. Protein: CASSSYGGTGDNEQFF.

The rearrangement joins TRBV6-5 to TRBJ2-2; TRBD1 is a possible D gene (6 bases). The V gene's germline CDR1 is MNHEY and CDR2 SVGAGI. This CDR3 contains 13 residues. Trimming took 5 bases from V and 7 from J, leaving 11 bases between them. The CDR3 spells CASSQTGFGELFF. The CDR3 bases are TGTGCCAGCAGTCAAACAGGGTTCGGGGAGCTGTTTTTT.

This clone was seen a handful of times. The J gene is TRBJ2-2, the V gene TRBV28; TRBD1 is a possible D gene (6 bases). The germline V and J ends were trimmed by 6 bases and 7 bases, with 24 bases remaining between them. The CDR3 length is 17 residues. The germline V gene has CDR1 MDHEN and CDR2 SYDVKM. The CDR3 reads CASRPLRDNKIVGELFF. The CDR3, as DNA: TGTGCCAGCAGACCCCTCCGGGACAATAAGATAGTCGGGGAGCTGTTTTTT.

This sequence joins TRBV7-6 and TRBJ2-7; a weak D match, TRBD2 (5 bases). The V and J ends lost 0 bases and 1 base respectively, with 7 bases between them. This CDR3 is built from 14 residues. CDR1 SGHVS and CDR2 FNYEAQ come from the germline V gene. CDR3 in amino acids: CASSLAGLSYEQYF. CDR3 in DNA: TGTGCCAGCAGCTTAGCCGGACTGTCCTACGAGCAGTACTTC.

J is TRBJ2-7 and V is TRBV7-9; D gene ambiguous. Germline assignment: CDR1 SEHNR and CDR2 FQNEAQ (reference sequence). Trimming removed 2 bases at V and 0 bases at J, with 8 bases between. The CDR3 is made up of 14 amino acids. The chain's CDR3 is CASSLPASSYEQYF. The CDR3 region has the DNA TGTGCCAGCAGCTTACCAGCGAGCTCCTACGAGCAGTACTTC.

This sequence joins TRBV27 and TRBJ2-7, with D tentatively TRBD1 (6 bases). Trimming left V 6 bases short and J 5 bases short, with 14 bases between. This CDR3 is built from 13 residues. Per germline, CDR1 MNHEY and CDR2 SMNVEV (reference sequence). The CDR3 loop reads CASRWQGKNEQYF. The CDR3 bases are TGTGCCAGCAGATGGCAGGGGAAGAACGAGCAGTACTTC.

The V gene is TRBV11-3, the J gene TRBJ1-6, with D perhaps matching TRBD1 (5 bases). The V end was cut by 10 bases, the J end by 8 bases, with 12 bases between. The CDR3 is 12 residues long. CDR1 is SGHNT and CDR2 is YENEEA in the germline V gene. In DNA form, the CDR3 reads TGTGCCAATGAGGGGATCGATTCACCCCTCCACTTT. This encodes CANEGIDSPLHF. The entire variable domain, with the rest obtained from reference TRBV11-3 and TRBJ1-6, is as follows: EAGVVQSPRYKIIEKKQPVAFWCNPISGHNTLYWYLQNLGQGPELLIRYENEEAVDDSQLPKDRFSAERLKGVDSTLKIQPAELGDSAVYLCANEGIDSPLHFGNGTRLTVT.

This clone has just one count. J is TRBJ2-1 and V is TRBV28; 9 bases map to TRBD1. The CDR3 is 15 residues long. The V gene's germline CDR1 is MDHEN and CDR2 SYDVKM. The V and J ends lost 8 bases and 2 bases, in that order; junction bases with no gene match: 7. CDR3 residues: CASGNRQGAYNEQFF. DNA for the CDR3: TGTGCCAGCGGGAACCGACAGGGGGCCTACAATGAGCAGTTCTTC.

The chain recombines TRBV10-3 with TRBJ2-3; 10 bases agree with TRBD2. CDR3 length: 19 residues. CDR1 and CDR2 (germline): ENHRY, SYGVKD. V was pared by 6 bases and J by 2 bases, with 17 bases of the junction left unmatched. CDR3 protein: CAISETDVFTSGITDTQYF. Written as DNA, the CDR3 is TGTGCCATCAGCGAGACAGATGTATTTACTAGCGGGATCACAGATACGCAGTATTTT.

The chain links TRBV9 to TRBJ2-7; unclear D gene. Germline V gives CDR1 SGDLS, CDR2 YYNGEE. CDR3 length: 17 amino acids. The ends were cut back, 1 base at V and 0 bases at J, with 17 bases in the middle. DNA for the CDR3: TGTGCCAGCAGCGTATTAGCAGACCCTCCTCTCTCCTACGAGCAGTACTTC. Translation: CASSVLADPPLSYEQYF.

The chain employs TRBV7-3 and TRBJ2-5, with D possibly matching TRBD2 (5 bases). V gave up 5 bases and J gave up 5 bases, with 18 bases separating them. CDR3 length: 15 amino acids. The germline CDR1 and CDR2 sequences are SGHTA and FQGTGA. This chain's CDR3 is CASSDRGILSETQYF. The CDR3 DNA reads as TGTGCCAGCAGCGACCGGGGAATCCTGTCGGAGACCCAGTACTTC.

The J gene is TRBJ1-2, the V gene TRBV30, with 7 positions matching TRBD1. J was trimmed by 7 bases and V by 1 base; bases with no gene match: 9. CDR1 is GTSNPN, CDR2 SVGIG, per germline (reference sequence). The CDR3 runs 14 residues. The CDR3: CAWSALTGVRGYTF. CDR3 in DNA: TGTGCCTGGAGTGCCCTCACAGGGGTCCGTGGCTACACCTTC.

This clone is medium-sized (0.01 to 0.1%) by share. This chain links TRBV21-1 with TRBJ2-1; TRBD2 was called by the table and not checked on the DNA. TRBV21-1 is a known pseudogene. CDR3 size: 16 residues. CDR3 protein: CASSSRAGVDYNEQFF. The CDR3 DNA reads as TGTGCCAGCAGCTCTCGAGCGGGGGTAGACTACAATGAGCAGTTCTTC.

V and J are TRBV7-8 and TRBJ2-1, with TRBD2 matching over 14 bases. The CDR3 runs to 17 residues. Unmatched junction bases numbered 8, after V lost 5 bases and J lost 5 bases. Germline lookup yields CDR1 SGHVS and CDR2 FQNEAQ. CDR3 protein: CASSTVGTSGSDNEQFF. The CDR3 nucleotides are TGTGCCAGCAGCACCGTAGGGACTAGCGGGAGTGACAATGAGCAGTTCTTC.

V usage is TRBV6-5 and J usage is TRBJ1-1, with no clear D. Germline-derived CDR1 and CDR2 are MNHEY and SVGAGI. The CDR3 totals 13 residues. Trimming cost V 7 bases and J 0 bases, with 9 bases left between them. CDR3: CASKVNVNTEAFF. CDR3 coding DNA: TGTGCCAGCAAGGTGAATGTGAACACTGAAGCTTTCTTT.

The chain combines TRBV27 with TRBJ1-2, with a possible D match to TRBD1 (6 bases). CDR1 and CDR2 from the germline V gene are MNHEY and SMNVEV (reference sequence). The CDR3 loop spans 13 amino acids. Trimming took 6 bases from V and 2 from J, leaving 10 bases between them. The CDR3 DNA is TGTGCCAGCAGAGGGGGACAAAACTATGGCTACACCTTC. Protein: CASRGGQNYGYTF.

The rearrangement joins TRBV6-4 to TRBJ1-1, with a weak D call TRBD1 (6 bases). V dropped 6 bases and J dropped 1 base, with 9 bases sitting between them. CDR3 length equals 13 residues. CDR1 is MRHNA and CDR2 is SNTAGT in the germline V gene. The CDR3 loop reads CASSQGGNTEAFF. The CDR3, as DNA: TGTGCCAGCAGCCAAGGGGGGAACACTGAAGCTTTCTTT.

The CDR3 protein is CASSLPTGLSGNTIYF. The CDR3 region has the DNA TGTGCCAGCAGCCTACCGACAGGGCTCTCTGGAAACACCATATATTTT. The chain employs TRBV7-9 and TRBJ1-3; 7 bases are a match to TRBD1. V gave up 5 bases and J gave up 0 bases; unmatched junction bases: 7. Germline V CDR1 and CDR2: SEHNR, FQNEAQ (reference sequence). The CDR3 consists of 16 residues.

The V and J genes are TRBV2 and TRBJ1-1, with 7 bases fitting TRBD1. The CDR3 has 14 amino acids. The V segment lost 5 bases and the J segment 3 bases; nucleotides outside the gene matches: 6. The germline gives CDR1 SNHLY, CDR2 FYNNEI. The CDR3, as DNA: TGTGCCAGCAGTCCTGACAGGGTGGACACTGAAGCTTTCTTT. It is translated as CASSPDRVDTEAFF.

V gene TRBV7-9 combines with J gene TRBJ2-1; TRBD2 aligns across 7 bases. V lost 6 bases and J lost 2; bases outside the gene matches: 10. Germline CDR1 and CDR2: SEHNR and FQNEAQ (reference sequence). The CDR3 has 16 amino acids. CDR3 residues: CASSQRAGVTYNEQFF. In nucleotides, the CDR3 is TGTGCCAGCAGTCAGAGGGCGGGGGTGACCTACAATGAGCAGTTCTTC.